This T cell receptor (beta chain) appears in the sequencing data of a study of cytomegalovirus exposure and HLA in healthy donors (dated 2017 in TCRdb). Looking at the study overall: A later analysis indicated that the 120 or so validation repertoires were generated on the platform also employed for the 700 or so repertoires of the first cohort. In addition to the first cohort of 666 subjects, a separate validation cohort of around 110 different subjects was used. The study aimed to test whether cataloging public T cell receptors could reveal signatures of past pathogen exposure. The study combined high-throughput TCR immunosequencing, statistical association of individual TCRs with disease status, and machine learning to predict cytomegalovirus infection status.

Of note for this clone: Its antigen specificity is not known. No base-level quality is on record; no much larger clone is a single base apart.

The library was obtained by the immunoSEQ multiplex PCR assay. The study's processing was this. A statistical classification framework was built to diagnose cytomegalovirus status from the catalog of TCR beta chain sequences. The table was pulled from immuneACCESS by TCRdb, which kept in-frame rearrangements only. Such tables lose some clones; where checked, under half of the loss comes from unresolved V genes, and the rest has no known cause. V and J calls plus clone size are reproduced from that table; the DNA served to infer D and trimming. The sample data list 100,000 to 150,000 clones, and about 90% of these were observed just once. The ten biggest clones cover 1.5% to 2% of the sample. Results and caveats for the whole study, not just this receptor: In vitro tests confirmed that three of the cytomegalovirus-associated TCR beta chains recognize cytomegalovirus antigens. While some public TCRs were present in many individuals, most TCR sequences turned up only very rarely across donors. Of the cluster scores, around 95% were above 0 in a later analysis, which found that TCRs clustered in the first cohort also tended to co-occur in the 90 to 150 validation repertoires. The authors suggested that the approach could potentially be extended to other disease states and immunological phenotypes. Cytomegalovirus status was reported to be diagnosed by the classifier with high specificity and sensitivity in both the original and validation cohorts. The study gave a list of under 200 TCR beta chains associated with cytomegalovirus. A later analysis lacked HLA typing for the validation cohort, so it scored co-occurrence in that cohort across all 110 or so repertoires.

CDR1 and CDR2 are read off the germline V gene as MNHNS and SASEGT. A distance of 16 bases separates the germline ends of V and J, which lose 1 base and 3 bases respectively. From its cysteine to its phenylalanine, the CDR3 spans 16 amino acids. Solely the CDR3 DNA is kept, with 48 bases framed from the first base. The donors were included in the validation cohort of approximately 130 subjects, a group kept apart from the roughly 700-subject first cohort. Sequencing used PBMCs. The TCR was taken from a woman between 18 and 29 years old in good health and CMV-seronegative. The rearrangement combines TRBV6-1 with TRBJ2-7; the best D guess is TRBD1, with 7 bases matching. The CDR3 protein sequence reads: CASSEGGTDFIYEQYF. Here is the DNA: TGTGCCAGCAGTGAAGGCGGGACAGATTTCATCTACGAGCAGTACTTC.